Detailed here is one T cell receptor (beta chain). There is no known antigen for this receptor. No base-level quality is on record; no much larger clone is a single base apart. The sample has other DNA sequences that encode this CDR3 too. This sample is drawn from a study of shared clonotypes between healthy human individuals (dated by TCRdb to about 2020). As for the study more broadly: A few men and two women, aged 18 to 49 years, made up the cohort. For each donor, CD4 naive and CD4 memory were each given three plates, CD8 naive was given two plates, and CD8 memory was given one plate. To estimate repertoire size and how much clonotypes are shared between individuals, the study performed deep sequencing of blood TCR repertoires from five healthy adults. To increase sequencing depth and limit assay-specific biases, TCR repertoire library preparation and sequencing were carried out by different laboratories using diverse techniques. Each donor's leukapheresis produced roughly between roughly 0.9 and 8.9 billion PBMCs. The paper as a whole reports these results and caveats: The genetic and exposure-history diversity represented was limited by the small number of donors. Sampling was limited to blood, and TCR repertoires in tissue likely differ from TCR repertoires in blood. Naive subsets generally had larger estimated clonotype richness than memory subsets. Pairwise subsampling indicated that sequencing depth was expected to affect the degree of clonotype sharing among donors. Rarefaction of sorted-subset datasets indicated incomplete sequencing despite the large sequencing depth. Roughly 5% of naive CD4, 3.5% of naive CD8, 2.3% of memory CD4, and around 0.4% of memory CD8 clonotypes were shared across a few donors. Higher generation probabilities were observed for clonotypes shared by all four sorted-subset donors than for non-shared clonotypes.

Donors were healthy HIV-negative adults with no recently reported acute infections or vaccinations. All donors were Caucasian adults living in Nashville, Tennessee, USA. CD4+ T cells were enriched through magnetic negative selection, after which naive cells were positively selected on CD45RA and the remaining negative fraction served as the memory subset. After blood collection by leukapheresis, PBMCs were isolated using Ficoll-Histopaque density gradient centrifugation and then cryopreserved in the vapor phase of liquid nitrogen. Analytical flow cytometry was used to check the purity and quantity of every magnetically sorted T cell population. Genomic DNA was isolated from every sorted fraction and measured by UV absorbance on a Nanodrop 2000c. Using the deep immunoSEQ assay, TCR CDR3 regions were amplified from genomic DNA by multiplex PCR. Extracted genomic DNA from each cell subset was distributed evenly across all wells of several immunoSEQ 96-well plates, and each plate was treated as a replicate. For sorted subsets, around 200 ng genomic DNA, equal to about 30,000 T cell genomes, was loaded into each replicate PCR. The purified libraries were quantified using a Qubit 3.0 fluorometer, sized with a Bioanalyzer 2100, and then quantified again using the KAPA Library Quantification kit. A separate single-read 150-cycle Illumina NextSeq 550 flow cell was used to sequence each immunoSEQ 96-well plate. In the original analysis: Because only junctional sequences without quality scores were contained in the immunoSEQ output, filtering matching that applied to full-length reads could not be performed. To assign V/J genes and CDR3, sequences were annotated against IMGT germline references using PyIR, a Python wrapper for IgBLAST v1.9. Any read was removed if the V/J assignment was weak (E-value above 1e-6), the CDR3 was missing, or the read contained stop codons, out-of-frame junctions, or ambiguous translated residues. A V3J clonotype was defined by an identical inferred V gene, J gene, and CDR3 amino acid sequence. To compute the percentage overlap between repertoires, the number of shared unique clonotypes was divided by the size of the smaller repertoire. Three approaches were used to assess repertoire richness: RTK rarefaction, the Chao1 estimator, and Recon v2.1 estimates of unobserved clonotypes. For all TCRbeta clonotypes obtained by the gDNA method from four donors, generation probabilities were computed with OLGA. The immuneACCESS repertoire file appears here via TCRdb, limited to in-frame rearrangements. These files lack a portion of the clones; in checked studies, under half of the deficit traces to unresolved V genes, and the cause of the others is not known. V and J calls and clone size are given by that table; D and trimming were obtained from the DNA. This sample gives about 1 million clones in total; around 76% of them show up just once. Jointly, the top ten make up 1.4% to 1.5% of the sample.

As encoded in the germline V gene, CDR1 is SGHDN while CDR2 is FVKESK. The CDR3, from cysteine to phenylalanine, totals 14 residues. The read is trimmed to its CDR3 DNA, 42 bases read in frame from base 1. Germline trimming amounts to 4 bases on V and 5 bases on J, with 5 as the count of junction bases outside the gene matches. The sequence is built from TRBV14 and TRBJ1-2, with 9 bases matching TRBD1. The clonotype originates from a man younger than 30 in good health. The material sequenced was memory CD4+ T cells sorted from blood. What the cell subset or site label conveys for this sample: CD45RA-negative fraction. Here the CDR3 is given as CASSPGQGGYGYTF. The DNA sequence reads TGTGCCAGCAGCCCGGGACAGGGAGGATATGGCTACACCTTC.